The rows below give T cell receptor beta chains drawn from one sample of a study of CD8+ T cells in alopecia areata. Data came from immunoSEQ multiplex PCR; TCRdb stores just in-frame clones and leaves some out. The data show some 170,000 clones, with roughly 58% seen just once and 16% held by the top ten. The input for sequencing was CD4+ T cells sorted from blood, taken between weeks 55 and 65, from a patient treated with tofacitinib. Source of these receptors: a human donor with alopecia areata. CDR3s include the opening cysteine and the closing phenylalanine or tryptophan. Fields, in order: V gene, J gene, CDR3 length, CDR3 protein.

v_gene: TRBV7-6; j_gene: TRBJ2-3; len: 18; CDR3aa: CASSSPPRGGRGTDTQYF
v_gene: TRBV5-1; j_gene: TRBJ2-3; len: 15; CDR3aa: CASRAPGQGPDTQYF
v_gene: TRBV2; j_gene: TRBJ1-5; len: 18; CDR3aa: CASSLLRGPRWGNQPQHF
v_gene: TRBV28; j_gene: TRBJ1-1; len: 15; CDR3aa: CASSLGQAMNTEAFF
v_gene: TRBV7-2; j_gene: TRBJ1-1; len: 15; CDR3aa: CASSLQASLNTEAFF
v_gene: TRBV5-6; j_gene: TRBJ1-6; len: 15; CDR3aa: CASSLTGAHNSPLHF
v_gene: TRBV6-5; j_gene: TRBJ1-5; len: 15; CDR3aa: CASSRQSGGDQPQHF
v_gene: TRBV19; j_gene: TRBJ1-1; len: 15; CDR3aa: CASSQAHRGGTEAFF
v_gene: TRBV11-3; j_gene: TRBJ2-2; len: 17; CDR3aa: CASRILLSGRNTGELFF
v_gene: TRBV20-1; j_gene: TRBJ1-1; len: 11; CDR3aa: CSASDYTEAFF
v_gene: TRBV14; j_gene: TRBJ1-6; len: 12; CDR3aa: CASSQGRGTLHF
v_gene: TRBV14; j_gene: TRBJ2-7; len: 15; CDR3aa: CASSQVTANSYEQYF
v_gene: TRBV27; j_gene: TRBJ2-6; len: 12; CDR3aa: CASISGANVRTF
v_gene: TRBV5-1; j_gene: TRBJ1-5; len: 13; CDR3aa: CASSLFPDQPQHF
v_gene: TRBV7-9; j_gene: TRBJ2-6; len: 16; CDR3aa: CASSLEVRAGANVLTF
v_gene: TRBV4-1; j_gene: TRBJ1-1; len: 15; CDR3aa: CASSHQGSGNTEAFF
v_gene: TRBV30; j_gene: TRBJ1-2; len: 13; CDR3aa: CAWSYTPDYGYTF
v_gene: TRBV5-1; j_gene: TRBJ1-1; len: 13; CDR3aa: CASSPSGGTEAFF
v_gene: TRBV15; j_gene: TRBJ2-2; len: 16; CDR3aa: CATSRFLAGYTGELFF
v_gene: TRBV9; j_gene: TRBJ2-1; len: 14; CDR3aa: CASSVGDSFNEQFF